This record concerns one T cell receptor (beta chain) sequence. The sample comes from a study of blood T cell repertoires in COVID-19. About the research overall: The samples span acute and convalescent COVID-19 from the United States, Italy and Spain. In each case, the material was cDNA or gDNA derived from T cells, B-cell-depleted T cells, or PBMCs.

This CDR3 is 15 amino acids long. V lost 6 bases to trimming and J lost 7 bases; unmatched junction nucleotides: 9. Germline assignment: CDR1 SEHNR and CDR2 FQNEAQ (reference sequence). How the authors handled the data: Estimation of nucleated cell counts was performed using reference gene primer amplification. Profiled with immunoSEQ multiplex PCR; TCRdb holds only in-frame clones, not every one. V and J calls and clone size are those listed in that table; D and trimming were worked out from the DNA. This table holds over 60,000 clones, about 88% found once. The receptor was isolated from a man aged 55-75 years with acute or convalescent COVID-19. The gene calls are TRBV7-9 and TRBJ2-1; 10 nucleotides match TRBD1. The sequencing sample was made of peripheral blood. CDR3 DNA: TGTGCCAGCAGACAGACAGGGGGCGCGAGTAATGAGCAGTTCTTC. Its translation is CASRQTGGASNEQFF.